Each of the 17 T cell receptor beta chains below was sequenced from the same sample in a study of T cells in women clearing cervical HPV infection. The table came from immunoSEQ multiplex PCR; TCRdb's copy has only in-frame clones and leaves some out. The repertoire table contains 20,000 to 25,000 clones. The specimen sequenced was blood buffy coat. The receptors were sampled from a woman aged 18-70 years with a cervical HPV16 infection that either progressed to CIN3+ or cleared (not recorded which).

Details on this clone: Read sequence stops 3 residues before the CDR3 end, and the germline J gene provides the missing end. This rearrangement joins TRBV20-1 to TRBJ2-7, with a possible D match to TRBD2 (6 bases). V gave up 0 bases and J gave up 3 bases, with 27 bases separating them. The CDR3 spans 19 residues. Germline V CDR1 and CDR2: DFQATT, SNEGSKA (reference sequence). The CDR3 loop is CSARDLRGTTWEHYYEQYF. The part of the CDR3 DNA that was read is TGCAGTGCTAGAGATCTACGGGGGACCACATGGGAACACTACTACGAG.

With respect to this clone: The CDR3 is cut off 3 residues early in the read; its end comes from the germline J gene. The chain combines TRBV7-2 with TRBJ1-2; possibly TRBD1 for D (5 bases). Germline values: CDR1 SGHTA, CDR2 FQGNSA. With 4 bases removed from V and 7 bases from J, the gap between germline ends came to 19 bases. CDR3 length: 15 amino acids. Partial CDR3 DNA: TGTGCCAGCAGCTACAGAGGGTTGGGGCCTTTTGGC. Protein: CASSYRGLGPFG. The CDR3, in full, reads CASSYRGLGPFGYTF.

In regard to this clone: The CDR3 extends 3 residues past the end of the read, so its final part is completed from the germline J gene. This chain links TRBV18 with TRBJ2-1; the match to TRBD2 covers 12 bases. The V and J ends lost 6 bases and 0 bases, in that order; junction bases with no gene match: 15. The germline V gene encodes CDR1 KGHSH and CDR2 LQKENI. The CDR3 covers 20 residues. The DNA read from the CDR3 is TGTGCCAGCTCGCTAAACCAACTAGCGGGGGGCCACAGCTCCTACAATGAG. It specifies CASSLNQLAGGHSSYNE. The whole CDR3 sequence reads CASSLNQLAGGHSSYNEQFF.

In the case of this clone: The junction differs from germline at one of its ends, possibly a read error. The DNA read from the CDR3 is TGTGCTAGCAGCTTAGCGGGGCTAGCGGGAGGGAATGAG. It specifies CASSLAGLAGGNE. The CDR3 in its entirety is CASSLAGLAGGNEQFF. The J gene is TRBJ2-1, the V gene TRBV7-7; the match to TRBD2 covers 12 bases. The CDR3 end is not reached by the read, which stops 3 residues before it; the germline J gene fills it in. The CDR3 sequence is 16 residues long. CDR1 is SSHAT and CDR2 is FNYEAQ in the germline V gene (reference sequence).

This clone ranks as medium-sized in terms of frequency. CDR3 bases read: TGTGCCAGCACCGGGACTAGCGGGTACACAGATACG. It is translated as CASTGTSGYTDT. The whole CDR3 sequence reads CASTGTSGYTDTQYF. The chain couples TRBV2 to TRBJ2-3, with 12 bases identical to TRBD2. Read coverage stops 3 residues before the CDR3 terminus; the germline J gene supplies the remainder. V shed 7 bases and J 2 bases; nucleotides not matched to a gene: 4. Germline CDR1 is SNHLY and CDR2 is FYNNEI. The CDR3 consists of 15 residues. The entire variable domain, with the rest obtained from reference TRBV2 and TRBJ2-3, is as follows: EPEVTQTPSHQVTQMGQEVILRCVPISNHLYFYWYRQILGQKVEFLVSFYNNEISEKSEIFDDQFSVERPDGSNFTLKIRSTKLEDSAMYFCASTGTSGYTDTQYFGPGTRLTVL.

A remark on this clone: The CDR3 end is not reached by the read, which stops 3 residues before it; the germline J gene fills it in. This rearrangement joins TRBV7-2 to TRBJ2-7; tentative D call: TRBD1 (7 bases). The CDR3 runs 16 residues. V lost 0 bases, J lost 0 bases, and 12 bases lay in between. Germline values: CDR1 SGHTA, CDR2 FQGNSA. The CDR3 bases that were read are TGTGCCAGCAGCTTAGCGGGACAGACTAGCTCCTACGAG. Translation: CASSLAGQTSSYE. The whole CDR3 reads CASSLAGQTSSYEQYF.

As regards this clone: The CDR3 end is not reached by the read, which stops 3 residues before it; the germline J gene fills it in. The chain has TRBV18 and TRBJ2-7; no definite D call. Trimming took off 3 bases at V and 0 bases at J, with 12 bases between the two ends. The germline V gene has CDR1 KGHSH and CDR2 LQKENI. The CDR3 consists of 15 residues. The DNA read from the CDR3 is TGTGCCAGCTCACCCCCTAGTATAGGCTCCTACGAG. Its translation: CASSPPSIGSYE. The whole CDR3 is CASSPPSIGSYEQYF.

Note on this clone: The CDR3 end is not reached by the read, which stops 3 residues before it; the germline J gene fills it in. V gene TRBV18 combines with J gene TRBJ1-2; no clear D gene. This CDR3 is 12 amino acids long. Germline V gene data show CDR1 as KGHSH and CDR2 as LQKENI. The DNA read from the CDR3 is TGTGCCAGCTCACCCGGGGAGTCCGAC. Its protein product is CASSPGESD. The whole CDR3 protein reads CASSPGESDYTF.

To note about this clone: Read coverage stops 3 residues before the CDR3 terminus; the germline J gene supplies the remainder. The J gene is TRBJ2-1, the V gene TRBV6-2 or TRBV6-3, with 9 bases lining up with TRBD1. The V gene end was trimmed by 6 bases and the J gene end by 8 bases; junction bases not matched to a gene: 11. This CDR3 comprises 15 residues. The V gene's germline CDR1 is MNHEY and CDR2 SVGEGT. The sequenced CDR3 bases are TGTGCCAGCAGAACAGGGGGCAGGGGGAGATATGAG. It codes for CASRTGGRGRYE. The CDR3 in its entirety is CASRTGGRGRYEQFF.

On this clone: The CDR3 end is not reached by the read, which stops 3 residues before it; the germline J gene fills it in. The genes are TRBV7-9 and TRBJ1-1; a weak D match, TRBD1 (5 bases). This CDR3 has 14 residues. From germline, CDR1 is SEHNR and CDR2 FQNEAQ (reference sequence). Trimming removed 1 base from V and 4 bases from J, with 10 bases in between. Partial CDR3 DNA: TGTGCCAGCAGCTTAGGGGGCGCGAGCACTGAA. Translation gives CASSLGGASTE. The entire CDR3 is CASSLGGASTEAFF.

About this clone itself: Sequencing ends 3 residues short of the CDR3 end; the germline J gene provides the rest. The rearrangement links TRBV19 to TRBJ1-5, with 11 bases that match TRBD1. J was trimmed by 6 bases and V by 5 bases; bases with no gene match: 12. Germline CDR1 reads LNHDA; CDR2 reads SQIVND (reference sequence). The CDR3 consists of 17 residues. Partial CDR3 DNA: TGTGCCAGTAGTCCTTTCCCCAAGGACAGGGGGCCTCAGCCC. Its translation is CASSPFPKDRGPQP. The full CDR3 protein is CASSPFPKDRGPQPQHF.

In the case of this clone: The read ends 3 residues early relative to the CDR3; the germline J gene fills the gap. The chain employs TRBV19 and TRBJ2-3; D may correspond to TRBD1 or TRBD2 (6 bases each). The CDR3 consists of 14 residues. Trimming took off 7 bases at V and 4 bases at J, with 15 bases between the two ends. CDR1 is LNHDA and CDR2 is SQIVND in the germline V gene (reference sequence). The CDR3 bases that were read are TGTGCCAGTATGACAGGAGGGGCCGCAGATACG. Protein: CASMTGGAADT. Given in full, the CDR3 is CASMTGGAADTQYF.

A remark on this clone: The missing CDR3 end, 3 residues past where the read stops, is filled in from the germline J gene. The chain couples TRBV29-1 to TRBJ2-3; D not resolved. The V gene's germline CDR1 is SQVTM and CDR2 ANQGSEA. The CDR3 consists of 10 residues. CDR3 residues: CSAALETQYF. Partial CDR3 DNA: TGCAGCGCCGCCCTAGAGACG.

Notes on this clone: From the germline J gene comes the end of the CDR3, since the read stops 3 residues before it. The chain couples TRBV2 to TRBJ2-3; the match to TRBD2 covers 10 bases. Per the germline V gene, CDR1 is SNHLY and CDR2 is FYNNEI. This CDR3 contains 15 residues. Trimming cost V 4 bases and J 6 bases; bases outside gene matches: 7. The CDR3 reads CASSASSGGRDTQYF. CDR3 DNA, as far as it was read: TGTGCCAGCAGTGCATCTAGCGGGGGTAGGGATACG.

On this clone: The read ends 3 residues shy of where the CDR3 ends; the end is completed using the germline J gene. The sample has other DNA sequences that encode this CDR3 too. V gene TRBV18 combines with J gene TRBJ1-3; 9 nucleotides align to TRBD1. The CDR3 consists of 16 residues. The germline V gene has CDR1 KGHSH and CDR2 LQKENI. V dropped 3 bases and J dropped 2; count of bases not matched to a gene: 5. The CDR3 loop reads CASSPQDRGAGNTIYF. CDR3 DNA (partial): TGTGCCAGCTCACCGCAGGACAGGGGAGCTGGAAACACC.

A note on this clone: The missing CDR3 end, 3 residues past where the read stops, is filled in from the germline J gene. V and J are TRBV5-8 and TRBJ2-7; D unclear. CDR3 size: 11 residues. Germline CDR1 SGHTS, CDR2 YDEGEE. V lost 4 bases to trimming and J lost 4 bases, with 6 bases between them. CDR3 DNA (partial): TGTGCCAGCAGCCCCCAATACGAG. Its protein product is CASSPQYE. The entire CDR3 sequence reads CASSPQYEQYF. Drawing the rest from reference TRBV5-8 and TRBJ2-7, the complete variable domain is EAGVTQSPTHLIKTRGQQATLRCSPISGHTSVYWYQQALGLGLQFLLWYDEGEERNRGNFPPRFSGRQFPNYSSELNVNALELEDSALYLCASSPQYEQYFGPGTRLTVT.

On this clone itself: The read ends 3 residues early relative to the CDR3; the germline J gene fills the gap. The chain employs TRBV30 and TRBJ1-2; D is possibly TRBD1 (5 bases). From germline, CDR1 is GTSNPN and CDR2 SVGIG (reference sequence). The CDR3 extends over 12 amino acids. The sequenced part of the CDR3 DNA is TGTGCCTGGAGCGGCCCCGGGACTTGC. This encodes CAWSGPGTC. The entire CDR3 protein reads CAWSGPGTCYTF.